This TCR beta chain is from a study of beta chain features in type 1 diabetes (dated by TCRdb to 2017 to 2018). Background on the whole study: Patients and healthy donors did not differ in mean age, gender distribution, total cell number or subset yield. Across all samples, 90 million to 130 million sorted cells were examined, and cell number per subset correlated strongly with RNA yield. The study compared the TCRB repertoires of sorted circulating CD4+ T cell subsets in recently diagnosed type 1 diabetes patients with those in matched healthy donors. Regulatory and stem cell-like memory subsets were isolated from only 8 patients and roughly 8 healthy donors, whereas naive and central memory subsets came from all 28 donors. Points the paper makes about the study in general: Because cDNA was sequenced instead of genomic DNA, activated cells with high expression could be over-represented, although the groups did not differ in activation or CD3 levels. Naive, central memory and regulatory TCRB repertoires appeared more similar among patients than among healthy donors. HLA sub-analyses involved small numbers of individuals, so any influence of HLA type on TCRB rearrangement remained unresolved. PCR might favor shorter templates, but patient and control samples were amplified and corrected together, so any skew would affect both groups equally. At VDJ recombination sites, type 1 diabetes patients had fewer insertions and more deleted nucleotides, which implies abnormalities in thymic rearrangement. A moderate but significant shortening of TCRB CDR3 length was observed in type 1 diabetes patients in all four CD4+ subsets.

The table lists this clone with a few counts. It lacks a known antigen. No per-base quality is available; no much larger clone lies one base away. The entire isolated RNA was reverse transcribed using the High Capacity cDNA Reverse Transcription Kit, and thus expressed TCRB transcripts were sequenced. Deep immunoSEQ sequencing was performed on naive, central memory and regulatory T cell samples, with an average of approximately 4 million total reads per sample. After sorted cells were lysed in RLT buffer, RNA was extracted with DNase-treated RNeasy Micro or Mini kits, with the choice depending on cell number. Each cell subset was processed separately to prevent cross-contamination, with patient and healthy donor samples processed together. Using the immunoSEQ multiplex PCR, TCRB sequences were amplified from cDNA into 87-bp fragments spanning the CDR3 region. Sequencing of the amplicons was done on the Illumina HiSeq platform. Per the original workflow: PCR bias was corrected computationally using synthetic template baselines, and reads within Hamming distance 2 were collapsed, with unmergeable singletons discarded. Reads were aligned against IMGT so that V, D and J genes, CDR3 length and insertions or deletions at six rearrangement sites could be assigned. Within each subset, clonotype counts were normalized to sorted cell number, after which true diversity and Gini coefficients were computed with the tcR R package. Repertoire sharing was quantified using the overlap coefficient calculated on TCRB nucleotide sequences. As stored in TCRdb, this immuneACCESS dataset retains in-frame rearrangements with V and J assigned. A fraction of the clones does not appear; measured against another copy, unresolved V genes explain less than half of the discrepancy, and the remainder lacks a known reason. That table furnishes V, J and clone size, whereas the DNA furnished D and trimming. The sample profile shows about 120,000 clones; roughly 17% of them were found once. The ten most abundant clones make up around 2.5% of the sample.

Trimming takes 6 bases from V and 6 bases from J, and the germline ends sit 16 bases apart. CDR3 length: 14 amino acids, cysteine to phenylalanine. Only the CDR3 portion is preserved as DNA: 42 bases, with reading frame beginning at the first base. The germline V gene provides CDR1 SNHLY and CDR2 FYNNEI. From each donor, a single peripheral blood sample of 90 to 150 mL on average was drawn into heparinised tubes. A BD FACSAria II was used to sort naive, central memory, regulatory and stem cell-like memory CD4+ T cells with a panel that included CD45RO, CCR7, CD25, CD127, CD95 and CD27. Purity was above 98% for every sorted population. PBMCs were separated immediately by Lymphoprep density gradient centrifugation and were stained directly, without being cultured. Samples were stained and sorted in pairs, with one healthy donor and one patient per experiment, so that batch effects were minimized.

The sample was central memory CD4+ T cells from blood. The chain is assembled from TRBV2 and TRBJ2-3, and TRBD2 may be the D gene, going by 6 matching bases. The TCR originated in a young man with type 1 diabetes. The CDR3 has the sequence CASRASDNVDTQYF. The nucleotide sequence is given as TGTGCCAGCAGGGCTAGCGATAACGTGGATACGCAGTATTTT.